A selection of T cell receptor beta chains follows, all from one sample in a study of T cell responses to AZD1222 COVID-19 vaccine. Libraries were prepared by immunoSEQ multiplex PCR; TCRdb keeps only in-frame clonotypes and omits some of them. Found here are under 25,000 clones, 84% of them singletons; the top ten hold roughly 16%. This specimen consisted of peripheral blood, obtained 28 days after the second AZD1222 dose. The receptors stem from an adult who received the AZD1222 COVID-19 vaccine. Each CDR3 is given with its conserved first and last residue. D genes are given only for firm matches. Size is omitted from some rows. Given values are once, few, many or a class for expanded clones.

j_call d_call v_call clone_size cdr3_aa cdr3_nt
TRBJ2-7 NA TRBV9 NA CASSVGGWGYEQYF TGTGCCAGCAGCGTAGGAGGTTGGGGGTACGAGCAGTACTTC
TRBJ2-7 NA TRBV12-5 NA CASGLRLQWGPYEQYF TGTGCTAGTGGTTTACGGTTACAGTGGGGCCCCTACGAGCAGTACTTC
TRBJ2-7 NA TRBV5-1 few CASSLNTGRGEQYF TGCGCCAGCAGCTTGAATACAGGGAGGGGCGAGCAGTACTTC
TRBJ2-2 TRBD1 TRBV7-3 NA CASSWQGAGELFF TGTGCCAGCAGCTGGCAGGGGGCCGGGGAGCTGTTTTTT
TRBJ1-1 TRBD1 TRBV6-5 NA CASSGAGTANTEAFF TGTGCCAGCAGCGGGGCCGGGACAGCAAACACTGAAGCTTTCTTT
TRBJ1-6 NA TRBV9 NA CASSVAGANSPLHF TGTGCCAGCAGCGTAGCGGGGGCCAATTCACCCCTCCACTTT
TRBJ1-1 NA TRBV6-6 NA CASSWGREGTEAFF TGTGCCAGCAGTTGGGGACGGGAGGGGACTGAAGCTTTCTTT
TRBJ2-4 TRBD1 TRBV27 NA CASRSGQVKNIQYF TGTGCCAGCAGGTCGGGACAGGTTAAAAACATTCAGTACTTC
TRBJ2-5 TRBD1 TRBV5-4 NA CASSLTGTETQYF TGTGCCAGCAGTTTGACAGGGACGGAGACCCAGTACTTC
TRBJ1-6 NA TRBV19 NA CASSKPGLLQNSPLHF TGTGCCAGTAGTAAACCGGGGCTCCTCCAGAATTCACCCCTCCACTTT
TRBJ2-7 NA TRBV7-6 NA CASSSEGGGEQYF TGTGCCAGCAGCTCGGAGGGGGGCGGCGAGCAGTACTTC
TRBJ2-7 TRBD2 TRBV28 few CASSLPPPAGGFEQYF TGTGCCAGCAGTTTACCCCCCCCAGCGGGAGGGTTCGAGCAGTACTTC
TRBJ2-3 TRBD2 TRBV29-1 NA CSVLGAGDSTDTQYF TGCAGCGTTTTAGGGGCGGGGGATTCCACAGATACGCAGTATTTT